The 18 T cell receptor beta chains below come from one sample, sequenced in a study of blood T cell repertoires in COVID-19. TCRdb keeps only in-frame clones here, not all; method: immunoSEQ multiplex PCR. The top ten clones hold about 1.2% of a sample with tens of thousands of clones, around 88% of them seen once. Sequencing used peripheral blood. Every receptor here comes from a man in his sixties with acute or convalescent COVID-19.

J is TRBJ2-1 and V is TRBV14, with 11 bases matching TRBD2. V shed 2 bases, J shed 8 bases, and the junction held 8 bases outside the gene matches. CDR1 SGHDN and CDR2 FVKESK come from the germline V gene. CDR3 length: 16 residues. CDR3 coding DNA: TGTGCCAGCAGCCAACTGGGACTAGCGGCCCTCGATGAGCAGTTCTTC. Translation: CASSQLGLAALDEQFF.

The V call is TRBV18, the J call TRBJ2-5; D perhaps matches TRBD2 (5 bases). CDR1 is KGHSH and CDR2 is LQKENI in the germline V gene. V lost 4 bases, J lost 5 bases, and 17 bases lay in between. This CDR3 is built from 15 residues. CDR3 coding DNA: TGTGCCAGCTCACGCGGAACGGGGTTCGATGAGACCCAGTACTTC. Its translation: CASSRGTGFDETQYF. Combining the CDR3 with reference TRBV18 and TRBJ2-5 gives the whole variable domain NAGVMQNPRHLVRRRGQEARLRCSPMKGHSHVYWYRQLPEEGLKFMVYLQKENIIDESGMPKERFSAEFPKEGPSILRIQQVVRGDSAAYFCASSRGTGFDETQYFGPGTRLLVL.

This chain connects TRBV7-9 to TRBJ2-5, with 8 bases identical to TRBD1. V shed 5 bases and J 5 bases; nucleotides not matched to a gene: 4. Germline V gene sequence: CDR1 SEHNR, CDR2 FQNEAQ (reference sequence). This CDR3 contains 13 residues. The CDR3 DNA reads as TGTGCCAGCAGCGGACAGGGAGGCGAGACCCAGTACTTC. This codes for CASSGQGGETQYF.

The chain carries TRBV5-1 and TRBJ2-5; 10 bases fit TRBD2. Germline CDR1 SGHRS, CDR2 YFSETQ. The V and J ends lost 0 bases and 9 bases, in that order; junction bases with no gene match: 8. This CDR3 has 15 amino acids. CDR3 nucleotides: TGCGCCAGCAGCTTGGGGACTAGCGGTCTGGGGGCCCAGTACTTC. Its translation: CASSLGTSGLGAQYF.

The V call is TRBV6-5, the J call TRBJ2-5; 10 bases are a match to TRBD2. The CDR3 loop spans 13 amino acids. V was pared by 8 bases and J by 4 bases, with 4 bases of the junction left unmatched. Germline assignment: CDR1 MNHEY and CDR2 SVGAGI. The CDR3 DNA is TGTGCCAGCCGTAGACTAGCGGGAGAGACCCAGTACTTC. Translated, it gives CASRRLAGETQYF.

The V and J genes are TRBV9 and TRBJ2-3; TRBD1 aligns across 7 bases. The V gene end was trimmed by 0 bases and the J gene end by 6 bases; junction bases not matched to a gene: 7. This CDR3 comprises 15 residues. Germline V CDR1 and CDR2: SGDLS, YYNGEE. CDR3 residues: CASSVGQGSADTQYF. As DNA, the CDR3 is TGTGCCAGCAGCGTAGGACAGGGCTCAGCGGATACGCAGTATTTT.

This clone was found once. This sequence joins TRBV7-2 and TRBJ2-7, with D perhaps matching TRBD2 (5 bases). Germline CDR1 reads SGHTA; CDR2 reads FQGNSA. V lost 6 bases to trimming and J lost 2 bases, with 17 bases between them. CDR3 length: 15 amino acids. The CDR3 nucleotides read TGTGCCAGCAGTTTTAGCGTATCCATGACCTACGAGCAGTACTTC. Residues: CASSFSVSMTYEQYF.

The chain joins TRBV5-5 to TRBJ2-2; no clear D gene. The CDR3 has 13 amino acids. The germline V gene encodes CDR1 SGHKS and CDR2 YYEKEE (reference sequence). V was shortened by 0 bases and J by 7 bases, with 7 bases between the two germline ends. Here the CDR3 reads CASSLGAGGELFF. CDR3 nucleotide sequence: TGTGCCAGCAGCTTGGGGGCCGGCGGGGAGCTGTTTTTT.

The CDR3 sequence is CASSVGQANSGNTIYF. The CDR3 DNA reads as TGTGCCAGCAGTGTAGGACAGGCTAACTCTGGAAACACCATATATTTT. The chain recombines TRBV2 with TRBJ1-3; 7 positions match TRBD1. V shed 4 bases and J 0 bases; nucleotides not matched to a gene: 6. This CDR3 region has 16 residues. The V gene's germline CDR1 is SNHLY and CDR2 FYNNEI.

This clone was detected only once. The chain couples TRBV10-1 to TRBJ2-3, with 10 bases that match TRBD2. Germline assignment: CDR1 WNHNN and CDR2 SYGVQD (reference sequence). This CDR3 has 18 amino acids. Trimming took 0 bases from V and 1 from J; bases not matched to a gene: 7. The CDR3: CASSESGRLAGGTDTQYF. The CDR3 bases are TGCGCCAGCAGTGAGTCTGGGCGGCTAGCGGGGGGCACAGATACGCAGTATTTT.

The DNA of the CDR3 is TGTGCCAGCAGCCCTGTTCTAGCGGGAGCCCCAGCCTACGAGCAGTACTTC. Amino acids: CASSPVLAGAPAYEQYF. The chain recombines TRBV7-2 with TRBJ2-7; 10 positions agree with TRBD2. The CDR3 runs 17 residues. Germline V gene data show CDR1 as SGHTA and CDR2 as FQGNSA. Trimming removed 5 bases from V and 2 bases from J; junction bases left unmatched: 12.

V and J are TRBV29-1 and TRBJ1-1; tentatively, D is TRBD1 (6 bases). Per germline, CDR1 SQVTM and CDR2 ANQGSEA. Trimming pared 6 bases from V and 8 bases from J, leaving 22 bases between. The CDR3 is 14 residues long. The CDR3, as DNA: TGCAGCGTAATACCGAGGACAGTTGCCACGGAAGCTTTCTTT. Translation: CSVIPRTVATEAFF. The variable domain in full, completed from reference TRBV29-1 and TRBJ1-1, reads SAVISQKPSRDICQRGTSLTIQCQVDSQVTMMFWYRQQPGQSLTLIATANQGSEATYESGFVIDKFPISRPNLTFSTLTVSNMSPEDSSIYLCSVIPRTVATEAFFGQGTRLTVV.

The chain links TRBV5-8 to TRBJ2-2; D uncertain. Germline CDR1 SGHTS, CDR2 YDEGEE. The CDR3 has 15 amino acids. V was shortened by 4 bases and J by 1 base, with 11 bases between the two germline ends. The CDR3 loop reads CASSRGGENTGELFF. The CDR3 region has the DNA TGTGCCAGCAGCCGAGGCGGAGAGAACACCGGGGAGCTGTTTTTT.

J is TRBJ1-1 and V is TRBV6-5, with TRBD1 as a possible D gene (6 bases). This CDR3 spans 13 amino acids. The V end lost 6 bases, the J end lost 5 bases, and 13 bases lay between the germline ends. Per the germline V gene, CDR1 is MNHEY and CDR2 is SVGAGI. The CDR3 sequence: CASRNRVGTEAFF. CDR3 DNA sequence: TGTGCCAGCAGAAACAGGGTAGGGACTGAAGCTTTCTTT.

V gene TRBV11-3 combines with J gene TRBJ2-5; 10 bases match TRBD1. Trimming removed 6 bases from V and 4 bases from J; junction bases left unmatched: 2. This CDR3 spans 13 amino acids. Germline assignment: CDR1 SGHNT and CDR2 YENEEA. In DNA form, the CDR3 reads TGTGCCAGCAGTCGGACAGGGGGAGAGACCCAGTACTTC. Protein: CASSRTGGETQYF.

The DNA for the CDR3 is TGTGCCAGCAGCCAAGAGCTAGCGGGAGGCACAGATACGCAGTATTTT. Amino acid sequence: CASSQELAGGTDTQYF. The chain is built from TRBV4-2 and TRBJ2-3, with 10 bases fitting TRBD2. Trimming cost V 0 bases and J 1 base; bases outside gene matches: 1. Germline V gives CDR1 LGHNA, CDR2 YNFKEQ. The CDR3 is made up of 16 amino acids.

The V call is TRBV6-5, the J call TRBJ1-6; 9 bases map to TRBD1. CDR3 size: 16 residues. Looked up from germline, CDR1 is MNHEY and CDR2 is SVGAGI. V lost 2 bases to trimming and J lost 9 bases; unmatched junction nucleotides: 8. The CDR3 DNA is TGTGCCAGCAGTTACCAAACAGGGGGCGGGGGTTCACCCCTCCACTTT. Its translation: CASSYQTGGGGSPLHF.

V and J are TRBV3-1 (or the pseudogene TRBV3-2) and TRBJ2-2; 10 positions match TRBD2. V lost 5 bases, J lost 6 bases, and 6 bases stayed unmatched. The germline gives CDR1 LGHDT, CDR2 YNNKEL (reference sequence). This CDR3 region has 15 residues. The CDR3 DNA sequence: TGTGCCAGCAGCACTACCAGCGGGAGGGCCGGGGAGCTGTTTTTT. Protein: CASSTTSGRAGELFF.